This passage covers 31 T cell receptor beta chains from one sample sequenced in a study of Ad26.COV2.S vaccination and SARS-CoV-2 variants. Sequencing used immunoSEQ multiplex PCR; TCRdb keeps in-frame clones, though not all of them. The sample contains 200,000 to 250,000 clones, approximately 90% of which appear only once. Treatment reported: 15 to 20 received Ad26.COV2.S at low or high dose, single or two shots; several received placebo; per-sample allocation not given. The samples date from day 63 after the first vaccine or placebo injection. Sample: peripheral blood, taken in a trial of Ad26.COV2.S vaccine versus placebo. All receptors come from a person between 18 and 59 years old who received the Ad26.COV2.S COVID-19 vaccine or a placebo.

CDR3 in DNA: TGTGCCAGCAGCTTAGTTGGGGTCAGATCCTACGAGCAGTACTTC. Translating gives CASSLVGVRSYEQYF. The chain employs TRBV7-9 and TRBJ2-7, with D uncertain. CDR3 length equals 15 residues. Trimming shortened V by 1 base and J by 1 base, and 11 bases separated the two germline ends. CDR1 and CDR2 (germline): SEHNR, FQNEAQ (reference sequence).

V gene TRBV6-5 combines with J gene TRBJ2-7; 8 nucleotides match TRBD1. The CDR3 totals 15 residues. V was clipped by 6 bases and J by 5 bases; unmatched bases: 12. Germline CDR1 is MNHEY and CDR2 is SVGAGI. The CDR3 DNA follows: TGTGCCAGCAGGTCGTGGACAGGGAGGTTAGACGAGCAGTACTTC. Amino acids: CASRSWTGRLDEQYF.

The CDR3 loop is CAISGTGGEGNTIYF. The CDR3, as DNA: TGTGCCATCAGCGGGACAGGGGGCGAAGGAAACACCATATATTTT. V gene TRBV10-3 combines with J gene TRBJ1-3; 12 positions match TRBD1. The CDR3 is 15 amino acids. J lost 4 bases, V lost 6 bases, and 4 bases had no gene match. CDR1 ENHRY and CDR2 SYGVKD come from the germline V gene.

The chain recombines TRBV10-2 with TRBJ2-5; D possibly corresponds to TRBD2 (6 bases). The CDR3 length is 12 residues. In germline, CDR1 is WSHSY, CDR2 SAAADI. V lost 8 bases, J lost 7 bases, and 14 bases lay in between. Here the CDR3 reads CASRGTGGTQYF. CDR3 coding DNA: TGCGCCAGCCGTGGGACCGGGGGGACCCAGTACTTC.

The chain uses TRBV7-9 and TRBJ2-1, with D unclear. V was clipped by 2 bases and J by 5 bases, with 10 bases between them. CDR1 SEHNR and CDR2 FQNEAQ come from the germline V gene (reference sequence). This CDR3 is 14 amino acids long. DNA of the CDR3: TGTGCCAGCAGCTTACTCACGTACCACAATGAGCAGTTCTTC. Protein product: CASSLLTYHNEQFF.

The V call is TRBV21-1, the J call TRBJ1-3; TRBD1, the table's D call, was not compared with the DNA. TRBV21-1 is described as a pseudogene. The CDR3 loop spans 14 amino acids. In DNA, the CDR3 is TGTGCCAGCAGCCGGGACATTCGGCTTGACACCATATATTTT. This sequence encodes CASSRDIRLDTIYF.

The chain employs TRBV7-8 and TRBJ2-1, with 11 bases identical to TRBD2. The CDR3 consists of 20 residues. V was pared by 4 bases and J by 0 bases, with 14 bases of the junction left unmatched. The germline gives CDR1 SGHVS, CDR2 FQNEAQ. CDR3 DNA: TGTGCCAGCAGCTCTAGCCCTCTAGCGGGGGGCCAAAGCTCCTACAATGAGCAGTTCTTC. It codes for CASSSSPLAGGQSSYNEQFF.

The V gene is TRBV10-3, the J gene TRBJ2-3, with D maybe TRBD1 (6 bases). V was trimmed by 10 bases and J by 3 bases, leaving 11 bases between them. Germline lookup yields CDR1 ENHRY and CDR2 SYGVKD. The CDR3 has 12 amino acids. CDR3 sequence (DNA): TGTGCCACCGGACAGTCTACAGATACGCAGTATTTT. Translating gives CATGQSTDTQYF.

The CDR3 spells CASSYTGTGGFAGTDTQYF. The DNA for the CDR3 is TGCGCCAGCAGCTATACCGGGACAGGGGGCTTTGCAGGCACAGATACGCAGTATTTT. This chain uses TRBV5-1 with TRBJ2-3, with TRBD1 matching over 12 bases. With V trimmed by 3 bases and J by 1 base, 12 bases remained unmatched. CDR1 and CDR2 (germline): SGHRS, YFSETQ. The CDR3 length is 19 residues.

This clone was detected only once. The sample contains more than one DNA sequence encoding this CDR3. The J gene is TRBJ2-3, the V gene TRBV9; D gene uncertain. Trimming took off 1 base at V and 5 bases at J, with 2 bases between the two ends. This CDR3 has 11 amino acids. CDR1 is SGDLS and CDR2 is YYNGEE in the germline V gene. CDR3 protein: CASSVRDTQYF. The DNA for the CDR3 is TGTGCCAGCAGCGTAAGAGATACGCAGTATTTT.

The gene calls are TRBV15 and TRBJ2-2, with a possible D match to TRBD2 (6 bases). CDR1 LNHNV and CDR2 YYDKDF come from the germline V gene (reference sequence). V gave up 6 bases and J gave up 0 bases, with 17 bases separating them. The CDR3 length is 17 residues. In DNA, the CDR3 is TGTGCCACCAGACCAGATAGCGGCCGCGCGAACACCGGGGAGCTGTTTTTT. Translating it yields CATRPDSGRANTGELFF.

The chain has TRBV19 and TRBJ1-2; TRBD1 is a possible D gene (5 bases). Germline CDR1 LNHDA, CDR2 SQIVND (reference sequence). This CDR3 contains 13 residues. Between the trimmed V and J ends, which lost 7 bases and 4 bases, there was a span of 13 bases. CDR3 coding DNA: TGTGCCAGTACCCCCGCGAGGGGCTATGGCTACACCTTC. It encodes CASTPARGYGYTF.

The gene calls are TRBV6-5 and TRBJ2-1; TRBD2 matches at 7 bases. The CDR3 covers 14 residues. Germline trimming cut 5 bases from V and 8 bases from J; bases unmatched to any gene: 9. CDR1 MNHEY and CDR2 SVGAGI come from the germline V gene. The CDR3 is CASSLLGGSDEQFF. For the CDR3, the DNA is TGTGCCAGCAGTCTCTTGGGGGGGAGCGATGAGCAGTTCTTC.

The chain employs TRBV10-3 and TRBJ1-2; no clear D. Germline CDR1 reads ENHRY; CDR2 reads SYGVKD. CDR3 size: 13 residues. Trimming took 9 bases from V and 2 from J, leaving 13 bases between them. CDR3 loop: CAIEPGLNYGYTF. CDR3 bases: TGTGCCATAGAGCCGGGATTGAACTATGGCTACACCTTC.

The J gene is TRBJ2-3, the V gene TRBV5-4; TRBD1 aligns across 8 bases. Germline-derived CDR1 and CDR2 are SGHNT and YYREEE (reference sequence). The CDR3 extends over 15 amino acids. V gave up 4 bases and J gave up 1 base; unmatched junction bases: 5. As DNA, the CDR3 is TGTGCCAGCAGCACCAAACAGGGGGGCACAGATACGCAGTATTTT. Amino acid sequence: CASSTKQGGTDTQYF.

The V gene is TRBV29-1, the J gene TRBJ2-2, with a possible D match to TRBD1 (6 bases). The CDR3 covers 14 residues. The V end lost 7 bases, the J end lost 5 bases, and 17 bases lay between the germline ends. The V gene's germline CDR1 is SQVTM and CDR2 ANQGSEA. The chain's CDR3 is CSADPGQATGELFF. DNA of the CDR3: TGCAGCGCCGACCCGGGACAAGCTACCGGGGAGCTGTTTTTT.

This clone has a single count. The V gene is TRBV7-2, the J gene TRBJ1-4; 8 bases map to TRBD1. This CDR3 has 16 amino acids. CDR1 is SGHTA and CDR2 is FQGNSA in the germline V gene. V shed 2 bases, J shed 0 bases, and the junction held 2 bases outside the gene matches. CDR3 nucleotide sequence: TGTGCCAGCAGCTTATTGACAGGGGCAACTAATGAAAAACTGTTTTTT. This translates into CASSLLTGATNEKLFF.

The J gene is TRBJ2-7, the V gene TRBV11-1, with 11 nucleotides matching TRBD2. V dropped 2 bases and J dropped 4; count of bases not matched to a gene: 4. Germline CDR1 is SGHAT and CDR2 is FQDESV (reference sequence). CDR3 size: 15 residues. CDR3 protein: CASSLSGTSGYEQYF. In DNA, the CDR3 is TGTGCCAGCAGCTTATCCGGGACTAGCGGATACGAGCAGTACTTC.

Worth noting for this clone: This sample also contains other DNA sequences that code for the same CDR3. DNA for the CDR3: TGCGCCAGCAGTCTCCCGGGACAGGGAAACACTGAAGCTTTCTTT. It specifies CASSLPGQGNTEAFF. This sequence joins TRBV5-1 and TRBJ1-1; 9 nucleotides align to TRBD1. In germline, CDR1 is SGHRS, CDR2 YFSETQ. CDR3 size: 15 residues. V dropped 5 bases and J dropped 2; count of bases not matched to a gene: 7.

The chain links TRBV5-4 to TRBJ2-7; TRBD2 matches 11 bases. The CDR3 contains 15 residues. V was pared by 2 bases and J by 3 bases, with 4 bases of the junction left unmatched. Per the germline V gene, CDR1 is SGHNT and CDR2 is YYREEE (reference sequence). CDR3 DNA: TGTGCCAGCAGCTTATCTAGCGGGGGGATCTACGAGCAGTACTTC. Translating it yields CASSLSSGGIYEQYF.

The V call is TRBV30, the J call TRBJ1-6; D might be TRBD1 (6 bases). This CDR3 is 13 amino acids long. V shed 4 bases and J shed 6 bases, with 10 bases lying between them. Germline assignment: CDR1 GTSNPN and CDR2 SVGIG (reference sequence). The CDR3 region has the DNA TGTGCCTGGACAGGGGTAGCTAATTCACCCCTCCACTTT. Amino acid sequence: CAWTGVANSPLHF.

V is TRBV11-2 and J is TRBJ1-6, with D unclear. V lost 2 bases and J lost 9, with 11 bases in between. Per germline, CDR1 SGHAT and CDR2 FQNNGV. This CDR3 has 14 amino acids. The CDR3 bases are TGTGCCAGCAGCTTATCCAGCTTAGTTTCACCCCTCCACTTT. This sequence encodes CASSLSSLVSPLHF.

This chain uses TRBV7-2 with TRBJ1-1; D remains ambiguous. The V gene lost 1 base and the J gene lost 4 bases, with 10 bases spanning the gap. The CDR3 totals 14 residues. The V gene's germline CDR1 is SGHTA and CDR2 FQGNSA. CDR3: CASSLVLRTTEAFF. CDR3 sequence (DNA): TGTGCCAGCAGCTTAGTATTGCGGACCACTGAAGCTTTCTTT.

The CDR3 here is CASSLVGQVFTEAFF. The CDR3 DNA is TGTGCCAGCAGCTTGGTTGGGCAGGTCTTCACTGAAGCTTTCTTT. V usage is TRBV5-4 and J usage is TRBJ1-1; unclear D gene. Trimming left V 0 bases short and J 4 bases short, with 13 bases between. Germline CDR1 SGHNT, CDR2 YYREEE (reference sequence). The CDR3 consists of 15 residues.

The V gene is TRBV6-2 or TRBV6-3, the J gene TRBJ2-7; possible D gene TRBD1, 5 bases. Germline CDR1 reads MNHEY; CDR2 reads SVGEGT. V lost 6 bases and J lost 2, with 14 bases in between. This CDR3 has 14 residues. The CDR3 bases are TGTGCCAGCAGCCACTTAGGGGATGCCTACGAGCAGTACTTC. It yields the protein CASSHLGDAYEQYF.

The chain links TRBV10-3 to TRBJ1-5, with 7 bases matching TRBD1. The CDR3 sequence is 16 residues long. The germline gives CDR1 ENHRY, CDR2 SYGVKD. V trimming: 3 bases; J trimming: 0 bases; junction bases outside the gene matches: 5. CDR3 in amino acids: CAISDSDRDSNQPQHF. The DNA of the CDR3 is TGTGCCATCAGTGATTCCGACAGGGATAGCAATCAGCCCCAGCATTTT.

The chain is built from TRBV7-6 and TRBJ1-2; 9 positions match TRBD1. V shed 2 bases, J shed 4 bases, and the junction held 8 bases outside the gene matches. CDR1 and CDR2 (germline): SGHVS, FNYEAQ. This CDR3 is built from 16 residues. The chain's CDR3 is CASSLTGQGPSYGYTF. In nucleotides, the CDR3 is TGTGCCAGCAGCTTAACGGGACAGGGCCCTTCCTATGGCTACACCTTC.

The V and J genes are TRBV3-1 (or the pseudogene TRBV3-2) and TRBJ1-2; D uncertain. Germline V CDR1 and CDR2: LGHDT, YNNKEL (reference sequence). V shed 3 bases and J shed 4 bases, with 6 bases lying between them. CDR3 length: 12 residues. The CDR3 nucleotides read TGTGCCAGCAGCCACCCCGCCTATGGCTACACCTTC. This sequence encodes CASSHPAYGYTF.

This chain connects TRBV11-2 to TRBJ1-6; possibly TRBD1 for D (5 bases). Germline CDR1 is SGHAT and CDR2 is FQNNGV. The CDR3 length is 17 residues. Trimming removed 5 bases at V and 3 bases at J, with 17 bases between. The DNA for the CDR3 is TGTGCCAGCAGCCCATCCGCCGGGGCCAACTATAATTCACCCCTCCACTTT. Its protein is CASSPSAGANYNSPLHF.

The chain carries TRBV5-4 and TRBJ1-2; no clear D. V lost 0 bases, J lost 4 bases, and 10 bases lay in between. Germline lookup yields CDR1 SGHNT and CDR2 YYREEE (reference sequence). The CDR3 has 14 amino acids. This CDR3 reads CASSLVTYPYGYTF. Here the CDR3 DNA reads TGTGCCAGCAGCTTGGTGACATACCCCTATGGCTACACCTTC.

This chain links TRBV6-5 with TRBJ2-3, with TRBD2 as a possible D gene (5 bases). The CDR3 is made up of 14 amino acids. Germline assignment: CDR1 MNHEY and CDR2 SVGAGI. The V and J ends lost 5 bases and 3 bases respectively, with 12 bases between them. This chain's CDR3 is CASSPGLWTDTQYF. The CDR3 nucleotides are TGTGCCAGCAGTCCAGGACTGTGGACAGATACGCAGTATTTT.